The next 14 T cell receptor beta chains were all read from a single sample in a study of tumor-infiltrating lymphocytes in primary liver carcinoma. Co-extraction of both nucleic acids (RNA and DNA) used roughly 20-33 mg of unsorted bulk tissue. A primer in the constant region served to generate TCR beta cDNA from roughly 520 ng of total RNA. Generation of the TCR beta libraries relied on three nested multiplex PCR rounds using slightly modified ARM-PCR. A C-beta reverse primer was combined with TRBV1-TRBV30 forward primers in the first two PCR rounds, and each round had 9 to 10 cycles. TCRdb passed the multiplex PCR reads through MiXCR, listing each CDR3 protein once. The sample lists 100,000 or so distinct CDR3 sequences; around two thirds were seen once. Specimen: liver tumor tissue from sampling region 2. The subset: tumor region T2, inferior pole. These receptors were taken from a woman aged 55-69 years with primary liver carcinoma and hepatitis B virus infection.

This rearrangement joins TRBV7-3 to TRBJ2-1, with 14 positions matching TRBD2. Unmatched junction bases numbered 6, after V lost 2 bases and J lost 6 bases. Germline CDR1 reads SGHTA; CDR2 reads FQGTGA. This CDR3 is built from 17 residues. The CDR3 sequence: CASSLGGGTSGSNEQFF. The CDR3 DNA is TGTGCCAGCAGCTTAGGTGGGGGGACTAGCGGGAGCAATGAGCAGTTCTTC.

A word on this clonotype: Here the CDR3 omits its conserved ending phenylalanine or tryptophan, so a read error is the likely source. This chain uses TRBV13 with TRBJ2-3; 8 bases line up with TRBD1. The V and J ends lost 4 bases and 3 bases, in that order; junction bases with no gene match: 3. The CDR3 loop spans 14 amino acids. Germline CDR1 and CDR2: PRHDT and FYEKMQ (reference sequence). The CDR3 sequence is CASSSRTGTDTQYY. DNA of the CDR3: TGTGCCAGCAGCTCCCGGACAGGGACAGATACGCAGTATTAT.

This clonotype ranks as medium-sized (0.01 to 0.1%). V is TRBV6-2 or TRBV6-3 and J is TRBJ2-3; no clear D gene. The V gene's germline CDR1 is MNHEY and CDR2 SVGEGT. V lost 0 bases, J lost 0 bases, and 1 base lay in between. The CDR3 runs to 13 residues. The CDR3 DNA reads TGTGCCAGCAGTTACTCTAGCACAGATACGCAGTATTTT. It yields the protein CASSYSSTDTQYF.

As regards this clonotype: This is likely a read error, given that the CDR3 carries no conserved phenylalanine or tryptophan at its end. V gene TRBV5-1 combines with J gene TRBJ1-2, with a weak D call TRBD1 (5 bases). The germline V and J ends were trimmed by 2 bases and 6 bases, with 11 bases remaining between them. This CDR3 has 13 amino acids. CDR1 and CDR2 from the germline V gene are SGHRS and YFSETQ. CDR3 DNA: TGCGCCAGCAGCTTCAAGGAAGGGGATGGCTACACCTCC. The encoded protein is CASSFKEGDGYTS.

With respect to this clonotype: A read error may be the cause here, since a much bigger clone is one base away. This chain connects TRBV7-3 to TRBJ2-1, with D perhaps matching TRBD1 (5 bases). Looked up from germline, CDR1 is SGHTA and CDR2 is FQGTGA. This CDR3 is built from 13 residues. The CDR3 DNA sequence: TGTGCCAGCAGCCCAGGGCGCGACAATGAGCAGTCCTTC. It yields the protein CASSPGRDNEQSF.

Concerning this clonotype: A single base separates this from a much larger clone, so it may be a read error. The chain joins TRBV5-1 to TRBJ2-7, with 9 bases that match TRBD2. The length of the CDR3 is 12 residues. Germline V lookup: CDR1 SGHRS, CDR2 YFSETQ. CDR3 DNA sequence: TGCGCCAACAGCTCCCTAGCGGGAGAGCAGTACTTC. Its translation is CANSSLAGEQYF.

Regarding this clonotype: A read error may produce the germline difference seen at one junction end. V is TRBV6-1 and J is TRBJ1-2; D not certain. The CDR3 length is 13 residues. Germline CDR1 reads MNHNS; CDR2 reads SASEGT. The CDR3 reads CTSSKISYYGYTF. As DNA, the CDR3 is TGTACCAGCAGCAAAATCAGTTACTATGGCTACACCTTT.

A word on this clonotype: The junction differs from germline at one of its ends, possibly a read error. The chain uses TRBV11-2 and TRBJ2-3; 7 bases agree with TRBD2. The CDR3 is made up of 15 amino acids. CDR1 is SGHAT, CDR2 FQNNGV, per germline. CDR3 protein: CASRLGAGDTDTQYF. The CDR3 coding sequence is TGTGCAAGCAGACTAGGGGCGGGAGACACAGATACGCAGTATTTT.

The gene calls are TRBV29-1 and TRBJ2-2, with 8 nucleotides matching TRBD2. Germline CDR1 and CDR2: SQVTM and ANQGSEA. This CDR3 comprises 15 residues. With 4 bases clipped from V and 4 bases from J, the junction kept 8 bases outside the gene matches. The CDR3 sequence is CSVGLAGKGTGELFF. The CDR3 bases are TGCAGCGTTGGTTTAGCGGGAAAGGGCACCGGGGAGCTGTTTTTT.

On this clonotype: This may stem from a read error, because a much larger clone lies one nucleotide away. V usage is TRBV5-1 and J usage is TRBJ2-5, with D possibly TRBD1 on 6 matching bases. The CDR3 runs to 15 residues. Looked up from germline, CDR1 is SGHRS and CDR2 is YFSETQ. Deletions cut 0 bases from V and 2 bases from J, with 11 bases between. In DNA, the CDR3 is TGCGCCAGCAGCTTGGGTGACAGGACTCAAGAGACCCAGTACTTC. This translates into CASSLGDRTQETQYF.

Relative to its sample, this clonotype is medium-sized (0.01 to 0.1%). CDR3 DNA: TGTGCCAGCAGCTTAGTTTCGGGACAGGGATACAATGAGCAGTTCTTC. Amino acid sequence: CASSLVSGQGYNEQFF. The rearrangement links TRBV11-2 to TRBJ2-1; 9 bases match TRBD1. Germline lookup yields CDR1 SGHAT and CDR2 FQNNGV. The CDR3 consists of 16 residues. Trimming at V came to 1 base and at J to 4 bases, leaving 5 bases not matched to a gene.

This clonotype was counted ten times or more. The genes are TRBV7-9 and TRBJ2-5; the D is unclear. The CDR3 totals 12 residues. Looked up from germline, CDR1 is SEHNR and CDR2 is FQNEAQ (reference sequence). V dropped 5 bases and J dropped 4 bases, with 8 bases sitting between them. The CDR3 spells CASSPPVETQYF. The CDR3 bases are TGTGCCAGCAGCCCACCCGTAGAGACCCAGTACTTC.

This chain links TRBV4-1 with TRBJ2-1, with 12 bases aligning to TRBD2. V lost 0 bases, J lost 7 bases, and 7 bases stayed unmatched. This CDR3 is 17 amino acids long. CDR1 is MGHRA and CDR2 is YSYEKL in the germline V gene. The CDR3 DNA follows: TGCGCCAGCAGCCAAGAAGTGACTAGCGGGAGTGATAATGAGCAGTTCTTC. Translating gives CASSQEVTSGSDNEQFF.

The CDR3 spells CASSHSSPNNSPLHF. CDR3 sequence (DNA): TGTGCCAGCAGTCACAGCAGTCCCAATAATTCACCCCTCCACTTT. This sequence joins TRBV6-5 and TRBJ1-6; no definite D call. The ends were cut back, 5 bases at V and 5 bases at J, with 13 bases in the middle. Germline-derived CDR1 and CDR2 are MNHEY and SVGAGI. CDR3 length: 15 amino acids.